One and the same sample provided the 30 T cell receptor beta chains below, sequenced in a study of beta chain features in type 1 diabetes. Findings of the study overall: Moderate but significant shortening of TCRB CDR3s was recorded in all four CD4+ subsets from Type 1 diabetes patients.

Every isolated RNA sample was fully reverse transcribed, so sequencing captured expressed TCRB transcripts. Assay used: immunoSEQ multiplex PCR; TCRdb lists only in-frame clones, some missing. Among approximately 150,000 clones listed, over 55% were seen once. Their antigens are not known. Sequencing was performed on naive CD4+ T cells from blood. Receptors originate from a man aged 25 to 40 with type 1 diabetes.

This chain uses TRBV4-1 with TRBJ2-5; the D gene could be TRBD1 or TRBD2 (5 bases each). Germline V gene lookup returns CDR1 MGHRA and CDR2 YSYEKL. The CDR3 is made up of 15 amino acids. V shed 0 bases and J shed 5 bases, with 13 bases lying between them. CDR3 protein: CASSQDTRELETQYF. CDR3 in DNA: TGCGCCAGCAGCCAAGATACCAGGGAGCTGGAGACCCAGTACTTC.

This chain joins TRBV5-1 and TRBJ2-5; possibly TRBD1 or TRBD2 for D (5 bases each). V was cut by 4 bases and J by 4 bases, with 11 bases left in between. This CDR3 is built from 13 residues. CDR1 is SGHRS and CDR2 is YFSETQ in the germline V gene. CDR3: CASSTVGGETQYF. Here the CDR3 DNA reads TGCGCCAGCAGCACTGTTGGGGGAGAGACCCAGTACTTC.

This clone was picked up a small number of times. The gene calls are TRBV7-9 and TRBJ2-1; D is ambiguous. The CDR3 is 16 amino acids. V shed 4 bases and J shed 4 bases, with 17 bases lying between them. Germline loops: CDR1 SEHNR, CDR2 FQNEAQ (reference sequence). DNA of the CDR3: TGTGCCAGCAGCTCAATTGGTGGTCAAGAATACAATGAGCAGTTCTTC. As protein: CASSSIGGQEYNEQFF.

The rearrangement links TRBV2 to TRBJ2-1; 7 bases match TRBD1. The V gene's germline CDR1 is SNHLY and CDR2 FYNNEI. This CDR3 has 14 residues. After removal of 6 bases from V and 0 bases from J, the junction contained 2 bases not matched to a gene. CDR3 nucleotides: TGTGCCAGCAGGACAGGGCTCTCCTACAATGAGCAGTTCTTC. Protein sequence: CASRTGLSYNEQFF.

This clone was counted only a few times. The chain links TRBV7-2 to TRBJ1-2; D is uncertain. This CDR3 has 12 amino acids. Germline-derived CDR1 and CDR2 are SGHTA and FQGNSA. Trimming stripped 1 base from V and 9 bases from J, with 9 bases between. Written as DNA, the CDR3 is TGTGCCAGCAGCTTAGGGCCGGGAAGCTACACCTTC. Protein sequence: CASSLGPGSYTF.

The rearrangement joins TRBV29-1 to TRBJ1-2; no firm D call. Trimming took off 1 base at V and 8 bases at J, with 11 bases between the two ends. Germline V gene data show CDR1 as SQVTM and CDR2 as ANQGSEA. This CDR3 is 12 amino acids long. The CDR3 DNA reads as TGCAGCGTTGAAGCGGTTCGGGGAGGCTACACCTTC. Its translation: CSVEAVRGGYTF. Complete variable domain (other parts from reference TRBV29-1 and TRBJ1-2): SAVISQKPSRDICQRGTSLTIQCQVDSQVTMMFWYRQQPGQSLTLIATANQGSEATYESGFVIDKFPISRPNLTFSTLTVSNMSPEDSSIYLCSVEAVRGGYTFGSGTRLTVV.

CDR3 region: CSVEDLSSGNTIYF. The CDR3 DNA reads TGCAGCGTTGAAGATCTATCGAGTGGAAACACCATATATTTT. This sequence joins TRBV29-1 and TRBJ1-3; D is ambiguous. Germline V gene lookup returns CDR1 SQVTM and CDR2 ANQGSEA. Trimming pared 0 bases from V and 3 bases from J, leaving 9 bases between. The CDR3 has 14 amino acids.

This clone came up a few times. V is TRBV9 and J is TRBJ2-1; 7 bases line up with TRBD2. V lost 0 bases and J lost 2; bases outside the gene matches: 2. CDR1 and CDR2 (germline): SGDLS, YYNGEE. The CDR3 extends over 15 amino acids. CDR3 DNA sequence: TGTGCCAGCAGCGTAGTGGCGGGGGCCTACAATGAGCAGTTCTTC. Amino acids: CASSVVAGAYNEQFF.

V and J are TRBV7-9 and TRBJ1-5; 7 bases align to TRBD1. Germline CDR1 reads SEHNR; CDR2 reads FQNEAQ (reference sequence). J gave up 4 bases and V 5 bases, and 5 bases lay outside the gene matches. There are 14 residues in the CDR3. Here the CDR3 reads CASSQGQTNQPQHF. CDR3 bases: TGTGCCAGCAGCCAGGGACAGACGAATCAGCCCCAGCATTTT.

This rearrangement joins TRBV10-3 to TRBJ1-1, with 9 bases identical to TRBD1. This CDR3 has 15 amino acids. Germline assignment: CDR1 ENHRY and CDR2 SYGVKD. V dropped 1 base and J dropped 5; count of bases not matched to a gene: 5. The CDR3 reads CAISEYPTGGTEAFF. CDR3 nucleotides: TGTGCCATCAGTGAGTATCCGACAGGGGGGACTGAAGCTTTCTTT.

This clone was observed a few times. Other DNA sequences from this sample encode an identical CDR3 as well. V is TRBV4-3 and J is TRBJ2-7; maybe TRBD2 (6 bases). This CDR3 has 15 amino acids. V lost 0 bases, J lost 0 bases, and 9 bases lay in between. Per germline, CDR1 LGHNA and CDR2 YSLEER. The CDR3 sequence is CASSQERGSSYEQYF. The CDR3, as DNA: TGCGCCAGCAGCCAAGAGCGGGGCAGCTCCTACGAGCAGTACTTC.

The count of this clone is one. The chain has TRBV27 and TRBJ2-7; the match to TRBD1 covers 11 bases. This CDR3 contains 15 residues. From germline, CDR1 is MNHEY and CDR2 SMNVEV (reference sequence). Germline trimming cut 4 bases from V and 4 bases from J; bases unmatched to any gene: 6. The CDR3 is CASSSTGTGGYEQYF. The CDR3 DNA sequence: TGTGCCAGCAGTTCCACCGGGACAGGGGGATACGAGCAGTACTTC.

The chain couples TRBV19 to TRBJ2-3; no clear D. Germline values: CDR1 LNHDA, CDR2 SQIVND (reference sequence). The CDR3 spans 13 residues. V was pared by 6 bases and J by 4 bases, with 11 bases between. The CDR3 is CASSLGGADTQYF. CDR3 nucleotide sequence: TGTGCCAGTAGCCTGGGCGGAGCAGATACGCAGTATTTT.

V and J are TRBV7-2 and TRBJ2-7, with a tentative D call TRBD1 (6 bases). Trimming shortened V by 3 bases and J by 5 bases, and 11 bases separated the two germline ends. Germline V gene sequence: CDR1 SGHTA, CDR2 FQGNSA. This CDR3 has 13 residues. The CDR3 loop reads CASSLYRADEQYF. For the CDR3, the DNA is TGTGCCAGCAGCTTGTACAGGGCGGACGAGCAGTACTTC.

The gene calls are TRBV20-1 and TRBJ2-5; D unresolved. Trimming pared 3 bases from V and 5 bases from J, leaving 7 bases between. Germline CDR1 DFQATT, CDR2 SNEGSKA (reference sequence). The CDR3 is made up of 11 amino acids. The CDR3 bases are TGCAGTGCTAGTCTTCGGGAGACCCAGTACTTC. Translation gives CSASLRETQYF.

The CDR3 region is CSVGLMGENGYTF. CDR3 sequence (DNA): TGCAGCGTTGGTTTAATGGGGGAAAATGGCTACACCTTC. The chain joins TRBV29-1 to TRBJ1-2; perhaps TRBD1 as D (5 bases). CDR3 length: 13 amino acids. Germline assignment: CDR1 SQVTM and CDR2 ANQGSEA. V lost 4 bases and J 6 bases, leaving 15 bases between the germline ends.

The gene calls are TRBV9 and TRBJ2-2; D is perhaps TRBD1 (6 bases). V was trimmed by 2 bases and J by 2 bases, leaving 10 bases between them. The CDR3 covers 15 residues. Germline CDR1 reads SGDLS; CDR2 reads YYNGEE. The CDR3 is CASSVRDINTGELFF. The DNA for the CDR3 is TGTGCCAGCAGCGTCCGGGACATTAACACCGGGGAGCTGTTTTTT.

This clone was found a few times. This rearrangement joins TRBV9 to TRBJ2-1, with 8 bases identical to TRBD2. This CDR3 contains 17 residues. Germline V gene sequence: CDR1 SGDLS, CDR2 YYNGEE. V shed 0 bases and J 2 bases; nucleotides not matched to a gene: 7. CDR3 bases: TGTGCCAGCAGCGTAGCACCCGGGGGGGCACCCTACAATGAGCAGTTCTTC. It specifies CASSVAPGGAPYNEQFF.

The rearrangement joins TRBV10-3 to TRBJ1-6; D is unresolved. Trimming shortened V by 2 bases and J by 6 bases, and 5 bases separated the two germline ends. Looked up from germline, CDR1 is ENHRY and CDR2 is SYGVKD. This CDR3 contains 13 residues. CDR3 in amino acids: CAISEGINSPLHF. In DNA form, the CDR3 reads TGTGCCATCAGTGAGGGGATTAATTCACCCCTCCACTTT.

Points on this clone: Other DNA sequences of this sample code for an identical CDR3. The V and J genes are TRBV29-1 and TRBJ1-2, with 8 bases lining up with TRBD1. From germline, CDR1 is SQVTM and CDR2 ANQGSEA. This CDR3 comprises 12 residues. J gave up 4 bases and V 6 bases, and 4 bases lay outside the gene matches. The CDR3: CSVADRGYGYTF. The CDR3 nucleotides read TGCAGCGTAGCTGACAGGGGCTATGGCTACACCTTC.

Here the CDR3 reads CASSQAGHNEQFF. The CDR3 region has the DNA TGCGCCAGCAGCCAAGCGGGGCACAATGAGCAGTTCTTC. The V call is TRBV4-3, the J call TRBJ2-1; D could derive from TRBD1 or TRBD2 (5 bases each). The CDR3 contains 13 residues. The ends were cut back, 1 base at V and 5 bases at J, with 6 bases in the middle. Germline V gene lookup returns CDR1 LGHNA and CDR2 YSLEER.

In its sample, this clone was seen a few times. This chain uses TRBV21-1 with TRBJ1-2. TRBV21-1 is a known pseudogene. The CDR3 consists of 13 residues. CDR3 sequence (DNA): TGTGCCAGCAGTCGACATCCCCGGGATGGCTACACCTTC. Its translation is CASSRHPRDGYTF.

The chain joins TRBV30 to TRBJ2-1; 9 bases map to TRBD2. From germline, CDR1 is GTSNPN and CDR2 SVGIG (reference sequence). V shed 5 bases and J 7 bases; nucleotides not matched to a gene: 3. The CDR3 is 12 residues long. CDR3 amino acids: CAWERGANEQFF. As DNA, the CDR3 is TGTGCCTGGGAGCGGGGGGCGAATGAGCAGTTCTTC.

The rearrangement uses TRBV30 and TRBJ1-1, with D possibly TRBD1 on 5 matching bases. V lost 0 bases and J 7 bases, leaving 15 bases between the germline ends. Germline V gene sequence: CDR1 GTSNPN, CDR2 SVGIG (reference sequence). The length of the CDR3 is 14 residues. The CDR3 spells CAWSVGRLGGEAFF. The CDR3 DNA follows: TGTGCCTGGAGTGTGGGACGGTTAGGAGGTGAAGCTTTCTTT.

In nucleotides, the CDR3 is TGCGCCAGCAGCCTTGGACAGGGGGCGAATCAGCCCCAGCATTTT. Protein: CASSLGQGANQPQHF. The chain has TRBV5-1 and TRBJ1-5; 11 nucleotides agree with TRBD1. From germline, CDR1 is SGHRS and CDR2 YFSETQ. V was pared by 4 bases and J by 4 bases, with 4 bases of the junction left unmatched. CDR3 length: 15 amino acids. The variable domain in full, with the rest retrieved from reference TRBV5-1 and TRBJ1-5, is KAGVTQTPRYLIKTRGQQVTLSCSPISGHRSVSWYQQTPGQGLQFLFEYFSETQRNKGNFPGRFSGRQFSNSRSEMNVSTLELGDSALYLCASSLGQGANQPQHFGDGTRLSIL.

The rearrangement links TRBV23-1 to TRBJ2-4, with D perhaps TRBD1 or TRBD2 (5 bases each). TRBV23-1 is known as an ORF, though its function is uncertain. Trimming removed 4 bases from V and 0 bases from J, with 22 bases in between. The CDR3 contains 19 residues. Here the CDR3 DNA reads TGCGCCAGCAGTCCCAACCGTTATAAGAGGGGACGAGCCAAAAACATTCAGTACTTC. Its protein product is CASSPNRYKRGRAKNIQYF.

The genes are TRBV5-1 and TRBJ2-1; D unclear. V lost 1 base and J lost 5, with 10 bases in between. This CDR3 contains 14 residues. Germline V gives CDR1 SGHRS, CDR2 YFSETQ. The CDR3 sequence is CASSLSDGNNEQFF. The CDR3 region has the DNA TGCGCCAGCAGCTTGTCGGATGGAAACAATGAGCAGTTCTTC.

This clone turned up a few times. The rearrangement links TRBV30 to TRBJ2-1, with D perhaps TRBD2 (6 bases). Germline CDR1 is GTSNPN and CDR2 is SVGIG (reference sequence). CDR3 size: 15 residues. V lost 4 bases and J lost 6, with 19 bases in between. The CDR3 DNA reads TGTGCCTGGACTCGGAGGGGCGCAGGCACCAATGAGCAGTTCTTC. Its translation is CAWTRRGAGTNEQFF.

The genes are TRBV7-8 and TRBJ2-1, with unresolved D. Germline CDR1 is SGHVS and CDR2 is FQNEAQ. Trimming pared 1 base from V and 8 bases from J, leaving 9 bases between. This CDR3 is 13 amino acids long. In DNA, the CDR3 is TGTGCCAGCAGCTTAGATGGAGACCATGAGCAGTTCTTC. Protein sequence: CASSLDGDHEQFF.

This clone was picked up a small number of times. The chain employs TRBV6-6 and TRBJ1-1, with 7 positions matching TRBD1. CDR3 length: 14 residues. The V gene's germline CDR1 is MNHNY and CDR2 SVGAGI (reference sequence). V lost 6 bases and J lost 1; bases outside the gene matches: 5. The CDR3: CASRTGTENTEAFF. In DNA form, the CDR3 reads TGTGCCAGCAGAACCGGGACAGAGAACACTGAAGCTTTCTTT.